This T cell receptor (beta chain) was sequenced in a study of blood T cell repertoires in COVID-19. Whole-study context: Researchers got acute and convalescent COVID-19 samples from the United States, Italy and Spain. T cells, B-cell-depleted T cells, or PBMCs supplied cDNA or gDNA.

CDR1 is MNHEY, CDR2 SVGEGT, per germline. The CDR3 is made up of 14 amino acids. V lost 5 bases and J 1 base, leaving 12 bases between the germline ends. This clone was seen a single time. TCRdb's copy holds only in-frame clones and misses some; the assay was immunoSEQ multiplex PCR. This sample carries roughly 200,000 clones, 81% of them seen once, and the ten largest clones take 12%. The source of this sequence is a woman older than 75 with COVID-19, enrolled during active disease. The V gene is TRBV6-2 or TRBV6-3, the J gene TRBJ2-7, with D tentatively TRBD1 (8 bases). The sample taken for sequencing was peripheral blood. The CDR3 sequence: CASSTQGGSYEQYF. CDR3 bases: TGTGCCAGCAGTACACAGGGGGGGTCCTACGAGCAGTACTTC.